Given below is one T cell receptor beta chain in context. What it binds is not known. A far more abundant clone sits one base away, making this likely a read error. This entry comes from a study of regulatory T cells in long-lasting Graves disease. The study, taken as a whole, reports: Persistent patients shared more public clonotypes (2,741) than newly diagnosed patients (approximately 1,000). Persistent-disease Graves' patients showed less TCR diversity than new cases.

Time point defined: newly diagnosed GD, antithyroid drugs for less than 3 months. PBMCs provided the RNA from which the TCR library was made. Both iRepertoire HTBI primers and Arm-PCR of CDR3 regions were used to build the TCR beta libraries. TCRdb reprocessed the multiplex PCR reads with MiXCR, giving one entry per CDR3 protein. Counted here are a few hundred thousand distinct CDR3 sequences, around 15% occurring once; the ten biggest clones make up about a sixth. This CDR3 region has 15 residues. Germline CDR1 is SGHVS and CDR2 is FQNEAQ. These data also featured in a second study, about T cells in Graves' hyperthyroidism and ophthalmopathy. That source notes: Using the HTBI primer set, a first-round RT-PCR was run on the TCR CDR3.

J is TRBJ2-5 and V is TRBV7-8; TRBD1 matches at 7 bases. This specimen was peripheral blood mononuclear cells (PBMCs), taken at new diagnosis, from a patient treated with antithyroid drugs. The TCR was taken from a woman in her fifties or sixties with Graves disease. CDR3 nucleotides: TGTGCCAGCATTGTTACAGGGGTTGGGCAAGAGACCCAGTGCTTC. Translation: CASIVTGVGQETQCF.